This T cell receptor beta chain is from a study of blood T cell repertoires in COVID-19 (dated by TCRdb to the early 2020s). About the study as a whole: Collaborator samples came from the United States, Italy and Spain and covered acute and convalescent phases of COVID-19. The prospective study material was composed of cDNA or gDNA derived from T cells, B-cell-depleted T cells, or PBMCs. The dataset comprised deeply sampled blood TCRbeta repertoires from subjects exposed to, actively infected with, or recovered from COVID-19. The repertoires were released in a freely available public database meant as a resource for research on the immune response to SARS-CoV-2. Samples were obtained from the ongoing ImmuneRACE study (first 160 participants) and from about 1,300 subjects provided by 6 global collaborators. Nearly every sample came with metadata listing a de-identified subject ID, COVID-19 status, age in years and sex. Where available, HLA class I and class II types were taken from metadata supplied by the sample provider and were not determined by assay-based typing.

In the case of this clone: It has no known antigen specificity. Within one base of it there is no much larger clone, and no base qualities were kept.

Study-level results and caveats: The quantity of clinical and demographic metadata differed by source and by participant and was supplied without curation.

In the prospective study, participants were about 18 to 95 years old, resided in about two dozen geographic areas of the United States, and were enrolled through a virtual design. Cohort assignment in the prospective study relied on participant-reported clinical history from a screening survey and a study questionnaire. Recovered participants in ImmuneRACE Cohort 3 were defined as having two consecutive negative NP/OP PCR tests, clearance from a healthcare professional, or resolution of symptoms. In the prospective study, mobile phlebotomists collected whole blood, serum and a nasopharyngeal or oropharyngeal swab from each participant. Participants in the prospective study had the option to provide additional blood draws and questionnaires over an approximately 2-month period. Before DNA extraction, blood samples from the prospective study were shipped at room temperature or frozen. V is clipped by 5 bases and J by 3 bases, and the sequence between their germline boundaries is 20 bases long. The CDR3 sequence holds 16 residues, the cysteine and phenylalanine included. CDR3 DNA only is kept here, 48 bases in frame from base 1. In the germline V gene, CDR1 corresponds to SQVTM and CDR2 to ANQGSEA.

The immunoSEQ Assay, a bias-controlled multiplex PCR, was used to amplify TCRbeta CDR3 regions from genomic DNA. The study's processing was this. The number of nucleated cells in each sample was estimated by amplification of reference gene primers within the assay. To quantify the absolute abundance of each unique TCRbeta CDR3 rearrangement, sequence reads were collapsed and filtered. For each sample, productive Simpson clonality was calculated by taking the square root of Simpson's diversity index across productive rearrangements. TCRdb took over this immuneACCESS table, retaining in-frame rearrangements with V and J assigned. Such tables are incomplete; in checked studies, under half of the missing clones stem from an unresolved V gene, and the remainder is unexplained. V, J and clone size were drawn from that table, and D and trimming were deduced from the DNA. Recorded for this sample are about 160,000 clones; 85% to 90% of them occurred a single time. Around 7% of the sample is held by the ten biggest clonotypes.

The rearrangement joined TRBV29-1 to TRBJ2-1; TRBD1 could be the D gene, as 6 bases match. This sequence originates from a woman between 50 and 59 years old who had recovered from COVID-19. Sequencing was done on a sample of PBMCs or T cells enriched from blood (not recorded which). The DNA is TGCAGCGTTCCCCAGGGTTCCGGACAGTTCTACAATGAGCAGTTCTTC. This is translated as CSVPQGSGQFYNEQFF.